These 32 T cell receptor beta chains were sequenced from one sample in a study of blood T cell repertoires in COVID-19. The data were produced by immunoSEQ multiplex PCR, yet TCRdb's version contains in-frame clones alone and is incomplete. The sample records about 220,000 clones, 60% to 85% being singletons. The sample comprised peripheral blood. All receptors derive from a woman in her 70s with acute or convalescent COVID-19.

The CDR3 DNA sequence: TGTGCCAGTAGTATAGAGGGACTAGCGGGGCGCTCCTACAATGAGCAGTTCTTC. Translation gives CASSIEGLAGRSYNEQFF. The V and J genes are TRBV19 and TRBJ2-1, with 13 nucleotides matching TRBD2. This CDR3 comprises 18 residues. Losses at the gene ends were 0 bases for V and 0 bases for J; bases not matched to a gene: 2. Germline CDR1 LNHDA, CDR2 SQIVND (reference sequence).

This clone was seen a single time. The genes are TRBV4-2 and TRBJ2-5, with D possibly matching TRBD1 (5 bases). The CDR3 runs to 15 residues. V shed 1 base and J shed 7 bases, with 16 bases lying between them. Per the germline V gene, CDR1 is LGHNA and CDR2 is YNFKEQ. In DNA, the CDR3 is TGTGCCAGCAGCCAAGGAGCTACAGGACCGGGGACCCAGTACTTC. This gives the protein CASSQGATGPGTQYF.

This chain joins TRBV18 and TRBJ2-1; D may be TRBD1 (6 bases). The germline V and J ends were trimmed by 8 bases and 2 bases, with 16 bases remaining between them. This CDR3 region has 15 residues. The germline gives CDR1 KGHSH, CDR2 LQKENI. The CDR3 spells CASADQQGTYNEQFF. CDR3 coding DNA: TGTGCCAGCGCCGATCAACAGGGTACCTACAATGAGCAGTTCTTC.

The gene calls are TRBV6-1 and TRBJ2-1; 11 nucleotides match TRBD2. Germline V gene lookup returns CDR1 MNHNS and CDR2 SASEGT. The length of the CDR3 is 16 residues. V gave up 4 bases and J gave up 5 bases; unmatched junction bases: 7. The CDR3 region has the DNA TGTGCCAGCAGTGTTGGAACTAGCGGGGGCAACAATGAGCAGTTCTTC. It specifies CASSVGTSGGNNEQFF.

V gene TRBV5-6 combines with J gene TRBJ2-1; D is perhaps TRBD1 (5 bases). Germline CDR1 is SGHDT and CDR2 is YYEEEE. V lost 2 bases to trimming and J lost 4 bases, with 7 bases between them. There are 13 residues in the CDR3. The CDR3 DNA follows: TGTGCCAGCAGCTTTCAGGGTTACAATGAGCAGTTCTTC. As protein: CASSFQGYNEQFF.

This sequence joins TRBV20-1 and TRBJ2-5; unclear D gene. The germline V gene has CDR1 DFQATT and CDR2 SNEGSKA (reference sequence). V gave up 5 bases and J gave up 1 base, with 5 bases separating them. The CDR3 sequence is 11 residues long. The DNA for the CDR3 is TGCAGTGCTCTACTCCAAGAGACCCAGTACTTC. Translated: CSALLQETQYF.

A single count supports this clone. The rearrangement joins TRBV11-2 to TRBJ2-2; 8 positions match TRBD1. CDR1 and CDR2 (germline): SGHAT, FQNNGV. The CDR3 has 16 amino acids. V gave up 5 bases and J gave up 7 bases; unmatched junction bases: 12. The DNA for the CDR3 is TGTGCCAGCAGCCCACAGCCGCAGGGGGCAGGCGGGGAGCTGTTTTTT. This codes for CASSPQPQGAGGELFF.

The chain carries TRBV11-3 and TRBJ2-5, with 9 bases identical to TRBD1. Looked up from germline, CDR1 is SGHNT and CDR2 is YENEEA. This CDR3 spans 18 amino acids. The ends lost 0 bases at V and 5 bases at J; junction bases unmatched: 13. The CDR3 loop reads CASSLEVTQQGAFETQYF. Here the CDR3 DNA reads TGTGCCAGCAGCTTAGAGGTCACCCAACAGGGGGCTTTTGAGACCCAGTACTTC.

This clone was detected only once. The chain couples TRBV20-1 to TRBJ2-2, with TRBD2 matching over 10 bases. Germline CDR1 and CDR2: DFQATT and SNEGSKA (reference sequence). Trimming at V came to 3 bases and at J to 5 bases, leaving 6 bases not matched to a gene. CDR3 length equals 15 residues. The CDR3 DNA follows: TGCAGTGCTAGTTTTAGCGGGGGGAGGACCGGGGAGCTGTTTTTT. Translated, it gives CSASFSGGRTGELFF.

The chain has TRBV27 and TRBJ1-1, with D possibly TRBD1 on 5 matching bases. V was pared by 3 bases and J by 3 bases, with 11 bases between. The CDR3 spans 14 residues. Germline assignment: CDR1 MNHEY and CDR2 SMNVEV (reference sequence). Here the CDR3 DNA reads TGTGCCAGCAGTTTTGGGGGGACGGACACTGAAGCTTTCTTT. As protein: CASSFGGTDTEAFF.

The sample holds a few counts of this clone. V and J are TRBV6-2 or TRBV6-3 and TRBJ2-7; D is unclear. Germline V gene sequence: CDR1 MNHEY, CDR2 SVGEGT. The length of the CDR3 is 12 residues. V lost 5 bases and J lost 7, with 12 bases in between. The CDR3 is CASSVLFGEQYF. CDR3 nucleotides: TGTGCCAGCAGTGTACTATTCGGGGAGCAGTACTTC.

A single count supports this clone. V usage is TRBV5-1 and J usage is TRBJ2-5; 9 positions match TRBD2. Per germline, CDR1 SGHRS and CDR2 YFSETQ. V shed 0 bases, J shed 7 bases, and the junction held 13 bases outside the gene matches. The CDR3 runs 17 residues. CDR3 nucleotide sequence: TGCGCCAGCAGCTTGGTCAGCGGGGGGAATGGATTGGGGACCCAGTACTTC. This translates into CASSLVSGGNGLGTQYF.

The chain carries TRBV2 and TRBJ2-3, with TRBD2 matching over 9 bases. The V gene end was trimmed by 8 bases and the J gene end by 4 bases; junction bases not matched to a gene: 16. Germline CDR1 reads SNHLY; CDR2 reads FYNNEI. The CDR3 has 17 residues. The CDR3 nucleotides are TGTGCCAGCCACCAGAGGAGGCGGGGGGGGTTCTCAGATACGCAGTATTTT. Encoded protein: CASHQRRRGGFSDTQYF.

The chain recombines TRBV7-3 with TRBJ2-2; 7 bases match TRBD1. Per the germline V gene, CDR1 is SGHTA and CDR2 is FQGTGA. CDR3 length equals 16 residues. V was clipped by 5 bases and J by 2 bases; unmatched bases: 8. CDR3 coding DNA: TGTGCCAGCAGCCCCGCAGGGGGAGTTAACACCGGGGAGCTGTTTTTT. Protein: CASSPAGGVNTGELFF.

In its sample, this clone was seen a few times. The CDR3 loop reads CASSHGTGAPLNSPLHF. In DNA, the CDR3 is TGTGCCAGCAGCCATGGGACAGGGGCCCCCCTCAATTCACCCCTCCACTTT. The chain recombines TRBV3-1 (or the pseudogene TRBV3-2) with TRBJ1-6; 10 bases match TRBD1. CDR1 and CDR2 (germline): LGHDT, YNNKEL (reference sequence). V was clipped by 3 bases and J by 7 bases; unmatched bases: 9. The CDR3 totals 17 residues.

The J gene is TRBJ1-2, the V gene TRBV6-5; 8 bases match TRBD1. Per germline, CDR1 MNHEY and CDR2 SVGAGI. V shed 6 bases, J shed 5 bases, and the junction held 11 bases outside the gene matches. This CDR3 has 15 amino acids. The DNA of the CDR3 is TGTGCCAGCAGAGCGGAACATCGACAGGGGTATGGCTACACCTTC. It translates to CASRAEHRQGYGYTF.

This chain joins TRBV5-1 and TRBJ2-3, with 9 bases aligning to TRBD2. The V gene end was trimmed by 0 bases and the J gene end by 2 bases; junction bases not matched to a gene: 4. The V gene's germline CDR1 is SGHRS and CDR2 YFSETQ. The CDR3 extends over 16 amino acids. The chain's CDR3 is CASSLGAGGPTDTQYF. In DNA form, the CDR3 reads TGCGCCAGCAGCTTGGGAGCGGGGGGCCCCACAGATACGCAGTATTTT.

CDR3 sequence: CASSRASGQGAFEQYF. The DNA of the CDR3 is TGTGCCAGCTCACGGGCGTCGGGACAGGGGGCTTTCGAGCAGTACTTC. This rearrangement joins TRBV18 to TRBJ2-7, with 12 bases fitting TRBD1. CDR3 length equals 16 residues. CDR1 KGHSH and CDR2 LQKENI come from the germline V gene. Trimming took 4 bases from V and 6 from J; bases not matched to a gene: 10.

V gene TRBV7-3 combines with J gene TRBJ2-2, with D unresolved. V dropped 1 base and J dropped 8 bases, with 11 bases sitting between them. The length of the CDR3 is 14 residues. CDR1 SGHTA and CDR2 FQGTGA come from the germline V gene. The CDR3 DNA reads TGTGCCAGCAGCTTAAATTTTGCGACAGGGGAGCTGTTTTTT. It codes for CASSLNFATGELFF.

The chain is built from TRBV9 and TRBJ2-2; 8 nucleotides line up with TRBD1. The CDR3 length is 17 residues. The germline V gene has CDR1 SGDLS and CDR2 YYNGEE. After removal of 3 bases from V and 4 bases from J, the junction contained 11 bases not matched to a gene. This CDR3 reads CASSARGRQGFTGELFF. CDR3 nucleotide sequence: TGTGCCAGCAGCGCCAGGGGGCGTCAAGGTTTCACCGGGGAGCTGTTTTTT.

J is TRBJ2-1 and V is TRBV5-1; TRBD1 matches at 8 bases. From germline, CDR1 is SGHRS and CDR2 YFSETQ. J lost 3 bases, V lost 0 bases, and 11 bases had no gene match. The CDR3 runs to 18 residues. The CDR3 sequence is CASSLEGQGLMDYNEQFF. Here the CDR3 DNA reads TGCGCCAGCAGCTTGGAAGGACAGGGTTTAATGGACTACAATGAGCAGTTCTTC.

The J gene is TRBJ2-3, the V gene TRBV30; no definite D call. The V and J ends lost 5 bases and 0 bases respectively, with 12 bases between them. Germline V gene data show CDR1 as GTSNPN and CDR2 as SVGIG (reference sequence). There are 14 residues in the CDR3. CDR3 sequence: CAWGGVTSTDTQYF. CDR3 bases: TGTGCCTGGGGTGGTGTAACTAGCACAGATACGCAGTATTTT.

The rearrangement links TRBV19 to TRBJ2-2; 7 bases match TRBD2. Germline values: CDR1 LNHDA, CDR2 SQIVND (reference sequence). This CDR3 is built from 15 residues. V shed 6 bases, J shed 4 bases, and the junction held 8 bases outside the gene matches. The CDR3 region is CASRPRAGRTGELFF. CDR3 sequence (DNA): TGTGCCAGTAGGCCGCGAGCGGGGCGCACCGGGGAGCTGTTTTTT.

The chain couples TRBV6-5 to TRBJ1-1; D gene unclear. There are 14 residues in the CDR3. Trimming stripped 2 bases from V and 4 bases from J, with 11 bases between. Germline V gene lookup returns CDR1 MNHEY and CDR2 SVGAGI. In DNA form, the CDR3 reads TGTGCCAGCAGTTACATTACAGTGACCACTGAAGCTTTCTTT. Amino acid sequence: CASSYITVTTEAFF.

V gene TRBV4-1 combines with J gene TRBJ2-3; maybe TRBD1 (5 bases). The germline V and J ends were trimmed by 3 bases and 0 bases, with 13 bases remaining between them. CDR1 MGHRA and CDR2 YSYEKL come from the germline V gene. The CDR3 totals 16 residues. The CDR3 bases are TGCGCCAGCAGCCAGCACCCGACAGCTAGCACAGATACGCAGTATTTT. Amino acids: CASSQHPTASTDTQYF.

The J gene is TRBJ2-3, the V gene TRBV24-1; D not resolved. Trimming stripped 5 bases from V and 1 base from J, with 6 bases between. This CDR3 has 13 residues. Germline loops: CDR1 KGHDR, CDR2 SFDVKD. The CDR3 DNA reads TGTGCCACCAGTGGGGCAGGCACAGATACGCAGTATTTT. Amino acids: CATSGAGTDTQYF.

The chain employs TRBV3-1 (or the pseudogene TRBV3-2) and TRBJ2-7; D gene unclear. This CDR3 contains 11 residues. Germline assignment: CDR1 LGHDT and CDR2 YNNKEL (reference sequence). Trimming removed 5 bases from V and 3 bases from J, with 5 bases in between. CDR3 in DNA: TGTGCCAGCAGCAGGAGCTACGAGCAGTACTTC. This translates into CASSRSYEQYF.

The chain couples TRBV27 to TRBJ1-2, with D possibly TRBD1 on 5 matching bases. With 3 bases removed from V and 1 base from J, the gap between germline ends came to 6 bases. CDR1 and CDR2 (germline): MNHEY, SMNVEV (reference sequence). This CDR3 has 13 residues. For the CDR3, the DNA is TGTGCCAGCAGTTTTGACAGTAACTATGGCTACACCTTC. It translates to CASSFDSNYGYTF.

This rearrangement joins TRBV7-8 to TRBJ2-7, with 11 bases identical to TRBD2. V shed 3 bases and J 0 bases; nucleotides not matched to a gene: 7. CDR1 SGHVS and CDR2 FQNEAQ come from the germline V gene. This CDR3 has 17 residues. The CDR3 DNA reads as TGTGCCAGCAGCTTGTCTAGCGGGGGGCGCAGCTCCTACGAGCAGTACTTC. Amino acids: CASSLSSGGRSSYEQYF.

J is TRBJ2-1 and V is TRBV5-6; D is perhaps TRBD1 (5 bases). In germline, CDR1 is SGHDT, CDR2 YYEEEE. Trimming removed 0 bases at V and 7 bases at J, with 8 bases between. The CDR3 runs 13 residues. CDR3 nucleotide sequence: TGTGCCAGCAGCTTGGATAGGGGAAATGAGCAGTTCTTC. This encodes CASSLDRGNEQFF.

The rearrangement joins TRBV30 to TRBJ2-5; maybe TRBD1 (5 bases). The CDR3 runs to 13 residues. Germline values: CDR1 GTSNPN, CDR2 SVGIG (reference sequence). The V and J ends lost 1 base and 5 bases respectively, with 11 bases between them. The CDR3 DNA is TGTGCCTGGAGTGATGGGGCTGGCGAGACCCAGTACTTC. Translating it yields CAWSDGAGETQYF.

The CDR3 DNA reads as TGTGCCAGCAGCGACATCTTGAGCGGGGTGAGGGAGACCCAGTACTTC. Protein sequence: CASSDILSGVRETQYF. The V and J genes are TRBV4-2 and TRBJ2-5; 7 positions agree with TRBD2. Germline CDR1 LGHNA, CDR2 YNFKEQ. Trimming at V came to 5 bases and at J to 5 bases, leaving 14 bases not matched to a gene. The CDR3 contains 16 residues.